This T cell receptor beta chain appears in the sequencing data of a study of Ad26.COV2.S vaccination and SARS-CoV-2 variants. The sample holds one count of this clone. Indicated treatment: around 19 received Ad26.COV2.S at low or high dose, single or two shots; about five received placebo; per-sample allocation not given. Collection of samples fell on day 63 after the first vaccine or placebo injection. Only in-frame clones appear in the TCRdb table, and some are missing; sequencing was by immunoSEQ multiplex PCR. The sample has around 400,000 clones; 75% to 95% are singletons. The V end was cut by 0 bases, the J end by 10 bases, with 11 bases between. CDR3 length: 13 amino acids. Germline V gene data show CDR1 as LNHDA and CDR2 as SQIVND (reference sequence).

This rearrangement joins TRBV19 to TRBJ2-3; D uncertain. This specimen was peripheral blood, taken in a trial of Ad26.COV2.S vaccine versus placebo. This clonotype originated in a person between 18 and 65 years old who received the Ad26.COV2.S COVID-19 vaccine or a placebo. CDR3 DNA: TGTGCCAGTAGTATAGATCAGACGGAGCCGCAGTATTTT. This encodes CASSIDQTEPQYF.